Below, one T cell receptor beta chain is given with its context. Its specificity is not known. The source of the sample is a study of identical twins. Study-wide results and caveats: Fewer insertions marked abundant cord blood beta clonotypes; young adult naive trended weakly, memory not at all.

TCRdb reanalysed the 5' RACE reads using MiXCR and keeps one entry per CDR3 protein. This table holds around 250,000 distinct CDR3 sequences, roughly 12% found once. The V end lost 1 base, the J end lost 11 bases, and 12 bases lay between the germline ends. The germline V gene encodes CDR1 SGHAT and CDR2 FQNNGV. This CDR3 has 12 residues. These data also featured in a second study, about yellow fever vaccine responses in identical twins.

The receptor comes from a woman aged 18-30 years in good health. The sequenced sample consisted of memory (CD45RO+) T cells sorted from blood. The chain employs TRBV11-2 and TRBJ2-7; possibly TRBD2 for D (6 bases). CDR3 in amino acids: CASSLGRGIEYF. CDR3 sequence (DNA): TGTGCCAGCAGCTTAGGCCGGGGGATCGAGTACTTC.